Detailed here is one T cell receptor beta chain. Antigen unknown. These data belong to a study of OX40 agonist ivuxolimab in advanced cancers. Study at large: Having had anti-PD-1, anti-PD-L1 or anti-CTLA-4 therapy before was allowed, and approximately 40% had some.

Study results and caveats: CD4+ and CD8+ T cells in blood underwent clonal expansion by week 6 at 0.1 to 3.0 mg/kg.

Blood sampling took place at baseline, cycle 4 day 1, and cycle 7 day 1. Trimming left V 4 bases short and J 0 bases short, with 7 bases between. Germline loops: CDR1 SGHNT, CDR2 YYREEE (reference sequence). This CDR3 contains 13 residues. Here immunoSEQ multiplex PCR was the method, and the copy in TCRdb shows in-frame clones only, minus some. The table records tens of thousands of clones, around 90% of them present only once. This receptor was obtained from an adult with an advanced solid tumor such as melanoma, head and neck, liver or kidney cancer. The source material was CD4+ or CD8+ T cells sorted from blood, sampled in a trial of the OX40 agonist ivuxolimab. This chain joins TRBV5-4 and TRBJ1-1; no firm D call. CDR3 DNA: TGTGCCAGCAGCCGGGATTTGAACACTGAAGCTTTCTTT. This encodes CASSRDLNTEAFF.